The T cell receptor beta chain described here comes from a study of cytomegalovirus exposure and HLA in healthy donors. General study points: Reports described diagnosis of cytomegalovirus status by the classifier as highly specific and sensitive. Three CMV-associated chains proved CMV antigen-specific in vitro. 164 TCR beta chains were listed as cytomegalovirus-associated.

On this clone: Its cognate antigen is unknown.

Data came from immunoSEQ multiplex PCR; TCRdb stores just in-frame clones and leaves some out. The table shows 300,000 to 400,000 clones, with roughly 90% occurring only once. CDR3 length: 14 amino acids. Germline CDR1 reads SGDLS; CDR2 reads YYNGEE. The V end lost 3 bases, the J end lost 3 bases, and 12 bases lay between the germline ends. The chain links TRBV9 to TRBJ1-1; D remains ambiguous. This TCR was recovered from a woman under 30 in good health and CMV-seronegative. Specimen: PBMCs. The CDR3 is CASSDNIGDTEAFF. CDR3 nucleotides: TGTGCCAGCAGCGACAACATCGGGGACACTGAAGCTTTCTTT.